This T cell receptor beta chain derives from a study of control samples from healthy donors and cancer patients. This CDR3 is built from 15 residues. V lost 3 bases, J lost 4 bases, and 5 bases stayed unmatched. Per the germline V gene, CDR1 is SGHKS and CDR2 is YYEKEE (reference sequence). Measured with immunoSEQ multiplex PCR; TCRdb has only the in-frame clones, and not every one. The sample yields some 97,000 clones, about 90% seen once. Specimen: blood. The gene calls are TRBV5-5 and TRBJ2-7; 12 positions match TRBD2. This receptor was taken from a woman in her fifties or sixties in good health. The CDR3 DNA reads as TGTGCCAGCAGCTCGAGCCTAGCGGGGGGGTACGAGCAGTACGTC. Translated: CASSSSLAGGYEQYV.